This T cell receptor beta chain was sequenced for a study of T cells in Graves' hyperthyroidism and ophthalmopathy. Study-level points and caveats: From stable hyperthyroidism, ophthalmopathy was set apart by a 13 V-J model. Clonotypes that were expanded in thyroid above 0.001 mostly appeared in blood too.

Amplified regions were TCR beta CDR3 sequences from RNA transcripts. An initial round of RT-PCR targeting the TCR CDR3 relied on the HTBI primer set. TCRdb itself ran the multiplex PCR reads through MiXCR, one entry per CDR3 protein. The sample includes 450,000 to 500,000 distinct CDR3 sequences, 22% of them seen just once. Individuals with ophthalmopathy presented a Clinical Activity Score of at least 3, a NOSPECS grade of at least 4 and a duration under 3 months. For the diagnoses, clinical symptoms, serum thyroxine and TRAb, thyroid ultrasound and orbital computed tomography were used. A remark on this clonotype: Its matching antigen is unknown.

V was pared by 5 bases and J by 3 bases, with 13 bases between. Germline V CDR1 and CDR2: SNHLY, FYNNEI. This CDR3 spans 15 amino acids. The chain couples TRBV2 to TRBJ2-2, with D possibly TRBD1 on 5 matching bases. The sample comprised blood. The clonotype originates from a woman aged 70-85 years with Graves' ophthalmopathy. CDR3: CASSYQGEHTGELFF. The CDR3 DNA sequence: TGTGCCAGCAGTTATCAGGGTGAGCACACCGGGGAGCTGTTTTTT.